Given below is one T cell receptor beta chain in context. Assay used: immunoSEQ multiplex PCR; TCRdb lists only in-frame clones, some missing. The table lists hundreds of thousands of clones, about 89% of them singletons. This record belongs to a study of blood T cell repertoires in COVID-19. The V gene's germline CDR1 is SNHLY and CDR2 FYNNEI. The germline V and J ends were trimmed by 1 base and 8 bases, with 8 bases remaining between them. The CDR3 loop spans 12 amino acids. This TCR was recovered from a man between 35 and 55 years old with acute or convalescent COVID-19. The specimen sequenced was peripheral blood. The V call is TRBV2, the J call TRBJ1-1; D remains unclear. In DNA form, the CDR3 reads TGTGCCAGCAGTGAAGTTGTCAGGGAAGCTTTCTTT. The encoded protein is CASSEVVREAFF.